The next 28 T cell receptor beta chains were all read from a single sample in a study of T cell clonality in common variable immunodeficiency. The protocol was immunoSEQ multiplex PCR, while the TCRdb copy is restricted to in-frame clones and leaves out a portion. The specimen gives some 52,000 clones without singletons; the ten biggest hold approximately 3%. Sequencing was carried out using peripheral blood mononuclear cells. These receptors were collected from a person aged 18 to 70 in good health.

Ten or more counts support this clone. The read finishes 3 residues shy of the CDR3 end, and the germline J gene is used to complete it. This chain joins TRBV15 and TRBJ2-7, with 7 bases aligning to TRBD2. Germline CDR1 LNHNV, CDR2 YYDKDF (reference sequence). V dropped 1 base and J dropped 4; count of bases not matched to a gene: 4. CDR3 length: 14 amino acids. The CDR3 sequence is CATSRGDSGYEQYF. The sequenced part of the CDR3 DNA is TGTGCCACCAGCAGAGGGGATAGCGGGTACGAG.

This clone was detected many times. The observed sequence ends 3 residues before the CDR3 terminus, with the missing tail filled in from the germline J gene. The chain combines TRBV7-2 with TRBJ2-7; possibly TRBD1 for D (6 bases). Germline V gene data show CDR1 as SGHTA and CDR2 as FQGNSA. V gave up 5 bases and J gave up 1 base, with 15 bases separating them. The CDR3 length is 15 residues. CDR3 in amino acids: CASSRDIQGSYEQYF. Incomplete CDR3 DNA: TGTGCCAGCAGCCGTGATATACAGGGATCCTACGAG.

The table lists this clone with a few counts. The sequence runs out 3 residues before the end of the CDR3; the remainder is reconstructed from the germline J gene. The chain employs TRBV19 and TRBJ1-2; D is unresolved. The length of the CDR3 is 13 residues. Germline loops: CDR1 LNHDA, CDR2 SQIVND (reference sequence). The V and J ends lost 5 bases and 0 bases respectively, with 7 bases between them. The CDR3 DNA, read in part, is TGTGCCAGTAGTTTCTCGGCTAACTATGGC. Translated, it gives CASSFSANYG. The entire CDR3 protein is CASSFSANYGYTF.

Notes on this clone: Sequencing ends 3 residues short of the CDR3 end; the germline J gene provides the rest. The rearrangement links TRBV29-1 to TRBJ2-1; 9 nucleotides line up with TRBD2. This CDR3 region has 15 residues. V dropped 7 bases and J dropped 0; count of bases not matched to a gene: 7. Germline CDR1 is SQVTM and CDR2 is ANQGSEA. CDR3 bases read: TGCAGCGGTCTAGCGGGAACTAGCTCCTACAATGAG. Its translation: CSGLAGTSSYNE. The CDR3 in its entirety is CSGLAGTSSYNEQFF.

This clone appeared many times. The covered CDR3 bases are TGTGCCAGCAGCTCCGGACAGGGGTCCCACCGGGAG. It is translated as CASSSGQGSHRE. The full CDR3 reads CASSSGQGSHRELFF. This sequence joins TRBV5-6 and TRBJ2-2, with 9 bases matching TRBD1. Read coverage stops 3 residues before the CDR3 terminus; the germline J gene supplies the remainder. Germline CDR1 SGHDT, CDR2 YYEEEE. With 3 bases clipped from V and 9 bases from J, the junction kept 9 bases outside the gene matches. The CDR3 extends over 15 amino acids.

Ten or more counts support this clone. CDR3 amino acids: CASSFGVQETQYF. The CDR3 bases that were read are TGTGCCAGCAGCTTCGGTGTCCAAGAGACC. J is TRBJ2-5 and V is TRBV7-2; no reliable D call. The read finishes 3 residues shy of the CDR3 end, and the germline J gene is used to complete it. Germline V gene data show CDR1 as SGHTA and CDR2 as FQGNSA. Trimming shortened V by 3 bases and J by 1 base, and 6 bases separated the two germline ends. The CDR3 has 13 residues.

This clone was seen at least ten times. The DNA read from the CDR3 is TGCAGCGTTGTTGTCGGGGATGAG. It codes for CSVVVGDE. The whole CDR3 reads CSVVVGDEQFF. The rearrangement uses TRBV29-1 and TRBJ2-1, with D perhaps TRBD2 (5 bases). The CDR3 extends 3 residues past the end of the read, so its final part is completed from the germline J gene. Trimming removed 4 bases from V and 8 bases from J, with 9 bases in between. Germline V CDR1 and CDR2: SQVTM, ANQGSEA. CDR3 length equals 11 residues.

Concerning this clone: Read sequence stops 3 residues before the CDR3 end, and the germline J gene provides the missing end. The chain employs TRBV7-9 and TRBJ1-2, with D maybe TRBD1 (5 bases). Trimming cost V 9 bases and J 7 bases, with 12 bases left between them. Germline V lookup: CDR1 SEHNR, CDR2 FQNEAQ (reference sequence). The CDR3 length is 11 residues. The CDR3 reads CASADNGGYTF. CDR3 bases read: TGTGCCAGTGCGGACAACGGTGGC.

Notes on this clone: Mismatch with germline at one junction end may stem from a read error. The observed sequence ends 3 residues before the CDR3 terminus, with the missing tail filled in from the germline J gene. The same CDR3 also results from other DNA sequences found in this sample. The chain carries TRBV18 and TRBJ1-3; tentative D call: TRBD1 (5 bases). The CDR3 sequence is 19 residues long. Per germline, CDR1 KGHSH and CDR2 LQKENI. The CDR3 region is CASSPSRLGGVQIGNTIYF. CDR3 DNA, as far as it was read: TGTGCCAGCTCACCATCCCGGCTCGGAGGGGTACAGATCGGAAACACA. The entire variable domain, with the rest obtained from reference TRBV18 and TRBJ1-3, is as follows: NAGVMQNPRHLVRRRGQEARLRCSPMKGHSHVYWYRQLPEEGLKFMVYLQKENIIDESGMPKERFSAEFPKEGPSILRIQQVVRGDSAAYFCASSPSRLGGVQIGNTIYFGEGSWLTVV.

This clone was recorded at least ten times. The read terminates 3 residues ahead of where the CDR3 ends, so the germline J gene completes it. The V gene is TRBV2, the J gene TRBJ2-1, with TRBD2 as a possible D gene (6 bases). CDR3 length: 14 residues. The germline V and J ends were trimmed by 7 bases and 3 bases, with 13 bases remaining between them. CDR1 is SNHLY, CDR2 FYNNEI, per germline. The CDR3 sequence is CASIPGGNYNEQFF. The covered CDR3 bases are TGTGCCAGCATCCCTGGCGGGAACTACAATGAG. Combining the CDR3 with reference TRBV2 and TRBJ2-1 gives the whole variable domain EPEVTQTPSHQVTQMGQEVILRCVPISNHLYFYWYRQILGQKVEFLVSFYNNEISEKSEIFDDQFSVERPDGSNFTLKIRSTKLEDSAMYFCASIPGGNYNEQFFGPGTRLTVL.

At least ten counts were recorded for this clone. From the germline J gene comes the end of the CDR3, since the read stops 3 residues before it. J is TRBJ2-1 and V is TRBV2; 12 bases line up with TRBD2. The CDR3 runs to 16 residues. The V and J ends lost 5 bases and 4 bases, in that order; junction bases with no gene match: 6. CDR1 and CDR2 (germline): SNHLY, FYNNEI. The sequenced CDR3 bases are TGTGCCAGCAGTCCAACTAGCGGGAGGATTTACAATGAG. Its translation: CASSPTSGRIYNE. The full-length CDR3 reads as CASSPTSGRIYNEQFF.

This clone was found a few times. The CDR3 goes on 3 residues after the read ends, and that part is filled in from the germline J gene. The V call is TRBV7-2, the J call TRBJ2-7, with 9 bases that match TRBD2. The length of the CDR3 is 15 residues. CDR1 is SGHTA and CDR2 is FQGNSA in the germline V gene. V trimming: 5 bases; J trimming: 3 bases; junction bases outside the gene matches: 8. CDR3 DNA, as far as it was read: TGTGCCAGCAGCGCTCCTAGCGGGATAGGCTACGAG. Amino acid sequence: CASSAPSGIGYE. The whole CDR3 protein is CASSAPSGIGYEQYF.

The table lists this clone with a few counts. The sequenced fragment ends 3 residues before the CDR3 boundary, so the rest is inferred from the germline J gene. This chain connects TRBV2 to TRBJ1-2; D is possibly TRBD1 (6 bases). This CDR3 is 14 amino acids long. Germline CDR1 is SNHLY and CDR2 is FYNNEI. Trimming removed 0 bases at V and 7 bases at J, with 12 bases between. This chain's CDR3 is CASSEARGAGGYTF. The covered CDR3 bases are TGTGCCAGCAGTGAAGCTCGGGGGGCTGGTGGC.

This clone was detected ten times or more. The read ends 3 residues shy of where the CDR3 ends; the end is completed using the germline J gene. The V gene is TRBV5-1, the J gene TRBJ2-3; D is perhaps TRBD1 (6 bases). The CDR3 totals 13 residues. Trimming took 5 bases from V and 3 from J, leaving 10 bases between them. Germline V CDR1 and CDR2: SGHRS, YFSETQ. CDR3: CASSRQETDTQYF. The DNA read from the CDR3 is TGCGCCAGCAGTAGACAGGAAACAGATACG.

This clone appeared many times. The read comes to an end 3 residues before the CDR3 does, leaving the germline J gene to fill in the end. This chain links TRBV7-3 with TRBJ1-1, with no clear D. The V end lost 5 bases, the J end lost 2 bases, and 9 bases lay between the germline ends. In germline, CDR1 is SGHTA, CDR2 FQGTGA. The CDR3 extends over 13 amino acids. The CDR3 reads CASSLDTNTEAFF. CDR3 DNA, as far as it was read: TGTGCCAGCAGCCTTGACACCAACACTGAA.

Many counts were recorded for this clone. Read data end 3 residues before the CDR3 end; the end is taken from the germline J gene. V and J are TRBV18 and TRBJ2-1; TRBD2 aligns across 12 bases. This CDR3 has 14 amino acids. Germline trimming cut 5 bases from V and 8 bases from J; bases unmatched to any gene: 4. CDR1 is KGHSH and CDR2 is LQKENI in the germline V gene. The part of the CDR3 DNA that was read is TGTGCCAGCTCAGCTAGCGGGAGGGCGCATGAG. Translation: CASSASGRAHE. The entire CDR3 sequence reads CASSASGRAHEQFF.

This clone was seen more than once but under ten times. The observed sequence ends 3 residues before the CDR3 terminus, with the missing tail filled in from the germline J gene. The rearrangement uses TRBV19 and TRBJ1-2; the D gene is possibly TRBD1 (5 bases). This CDR3 has 15 amino acids. Germline CDR1 reads LNHDA; CDR2 reads SQIVND (reference sequence). The part of the CDR3 DNA that was read is TGTGCCAGTAGTATACAGGGACTAGCGGGCAATGAC. The encoded protein is CASSIQGLAGND. The entire CDR3 reads CASSIQGLAGNDYTF.

This clone was seen many times. From the germline J gene comes the end of the CDR3, since the read stops 3 residues before it. The V and J genes are TRBV7-3 and TRBJ2-2, with 11 bases that match TRBD2. The CDR3 has 15 amino acids. Trimming removed 5 bases from V and 5 bases from J; junction bases left unmatched: 4. CDR1 and CDR2 (germline): SGHTA, FQGTGA. CDR3 loop: CASSILAGDTGELFF. The CDR3 DNA, read in part, is TGTGCCAGCAGCATACTAGCGGGAGATACCGGGGAG.

This clone was found many times. The read terminates 3 residues before the CDR3 end, so the remaining end is supplied by the germline J gene. The V and J genes are TRBV7-9 and TRBJ1-2, with 7 bases aligning to TRBD1. The CDR3 sequence is 15 residues long. Per germline, CDR1 SEHNR and CDR2 FQNEAQ (reference sequence). V lost 7 bases, J lost 2 bases, and 10 bases stayed unmatched. Incomplete CDR3 DNA: TGTGCCAGCACCATACCCCTGACAGGGAACTATGGC. Protein product: CASTIPLTGNYG. In full, the CDR3 is CASTIPLTGNYGYTF.

This clone has only a few counts. The read ends 3 residues shy of where the CDR3 ends; the end is completed using the germline J gene. The chain joins TRBV20-1 to TRBJ1-2; D may be TRBD1 (5 bases). This CDR3 has 11 residues. CDR1 is DFQATT, CDR2 SNEGSKA, per germline (reference sequence). V was clipped by 7 bases and J by 5 bases, with 11 bases between them. The covered CDR3 bases are TGCAGTGGCCAACAGGAATATGGC. Its protein is CSGQQEYG. The CDR3, in full, reads CSGQQEYGYTF.

This clone was seen at least ten times. The CDR3 is cut off 3 residues early in the read; its end comes from the germline J gene. This sequence joins TRBV6-2 or TRBV6-3 and TRBJ2-2; no clear D gene. CDR1 is MNHEY, CDR2 SVGEGT, per germline. CDR3 length equals 13 residues. Trimming pared 2 bases from V and 3 bases from J, leaving 4 bases between. The DNA read from the CDR3 is TGTGCCAGCAGTTACAGGGACACCGGGGAG. Encoded protein: CASSYRDTGE. The complete CDR3 protein is CASSYRDTGELFF.

The table lists this clone with many counts. The observed sequence ends 3 residues before the CDR3 terminus, with the missing tail filled in from the germline J gene. J is TRBJ2-5 and V is TRBV29-1; D possibly corresponds to TRBD1 (6 bases). The germline V gene has CDR1 SQVTM and CDR2 ANQGSEA. The CDR3 sequence is 15 residues long. The V and J ends lost 3 bases and 5 bases respectively, with 19 bases between them. The CDR3 region is CSVDVDSARGETQYF. The part of the CDR3 DNA that was read is TGCAGCGTTGATGTGGACAGCGCCCGCGGGGAGACC. Full variable domain (outside the CDR3, taken from reference TRBV29-1 and TRBJ2-5): SAVISQKPSRDICQRGTSLTIQCQVDSQVTMMFWYRQQPGQSLTLIATANQGSEATYESGFVIDKFPISRPNLTFSTLTVSNMSPEDSSIYLCSVDVDSARGETQYFGPGTRLLVL.

This clone was picked up many times. The read ends 3 residues early relative to the CDR3; the germline J gene fills the gap. The chain joins TRBV7-9 to TRBJ2-5, with 7 bases aligning to TRBD2. The CDR3 has 15 residues. The germline CDR1 and CDR2 sequences are SEHNR and FQNEAQ (reference sequence). Trimming at V came to 3 bases and at J to 2 bases, leaving 6 bases not matched to a gene. The CDR3 loop reads CASSFGGRRQETQYF. Partial CDR3 DNA: TGTGCCAGCAGCTTTGGCGGGAGAAGGCAAGAGACC. The whole variable domain, filled in from reference TRBV7-9 and TRBJ2-5, reads DTGVSQNPRHKITKRGQNVTFRCDPISEHNRLYWYRQTLGQGPEFLTYFQNEAQLEKSRLLSDRFSAERPKGSFSTLEIQRTEQGDSAMYLCASSFGGRRQETQYFGPGTRLLVL.

This clone was detected a few times. The read ends 3 residues early relative to the CDR3; the germline J gene fills the gap. The V and J genes are TRBV19 and TRBJ1-2; the match to TRBD1 covers 8 bases. Unmatched junction bases numbered 7, after V lost 6 bases and J lost 4 bases. This CDR3 region has 14 residues. The germline gives CDR1 LNHDA, CDR2 SQIVND (reference sequence). CDR3 loop: CASRKDRGIYGYTF. The sequenced CDR3 bases are TGTGCCAGTAGAAAAGACAGGGGTATCTATGGC.

This clone was found many times. The CDR3 end lies 3 residues beyond the end of the read and is filled in from the germline J gene. The chain has TRBV12-3 or TRBV12-4 and TRBJ2-4, with 9 bases identical to TRBD1. With 6 bases clipped from V and 2 bases from J, the junction kept 11 bases outside the gene matches. The CDR3 sequence is 17 residues long. CDR3 in amino acids: CASSSMTGGVSKNIQYF. The CDR3 bases that were read are TGTGCCAGCAGCTCGATGACAGGGGGAGTCTCCAAAAACATT.

This clone was detected ten times or more. The sequenced CDR3 bases are TGTGCCAGCAGTAAACGACTAGCAGTCATATACGAG. Translation: CASSKRLAVIYE. In full, the CDR3 is CASSKRLAVIYEQYF. The chain joins TRBV14 to TRBJ2-7; TRBD2 matches at 7 bases. The read stops 3 residues short of the end of the CDR3; the missing end is completed from the germline J gene. This CDR3 is 15 amino acids long. Looked up from germline, CDR1 is SGHDN and CDR2 is FVKESK. The junction had 12 bases not matched to a gene; V was cut back by 6 bases and J by 4 bases.

This clone occurred a few times. The sequence runs out 3 residues before the end of the CDR3; the remainder is reconstructed from the germline J gene. This chain joins TRBV18 and TRBJ2-7; the match to TRBD1 covers 9 bases. V shed 6 bases, J shed 2 bases, and the junction held 8 bases outside the gene matches. The length of the CDR3 is 15 residues. The germline V gene has CDR1 KGHSH and CDR2 LQKENI. CDR3 in amino acids: CASSPAGTGPYEQYF. CDR3 bases read: TGTGCCAGCTCCCCAGCCGGGACAGGGCCCTACGAG. The whole variable domain, remainder taken from reference TRBV18 and TRBJ2-7, is NAGVMQNPRHLVRRRGQEARLRCSPMKGHSHVYWYRQLPEEGLKFMVYLQKENIIDESGMPKERFSAEFPKEGPSILRIQQVVRGDSAAYFCASSPAGTGPYEQYFGPGTRLTVT.

This clone has ten or more counts. Read sequence stops 3 residues before the CDR3 end, and the germline J gene provides the missing end. The chain couples TRBV2 to TRBJ2-2, with D uncertain. In germline, CDR1 is SNHLY, CDR2 FYNNEI. Trimming cost V 3 bases and J 6 bases, with 8 bases left between them. The CDR3 contains 13 residues. Here the CDR3 reads CASSDEAPGELFF. CDR3 DNA (partial): TGTGCCAGCAGTGACGAGGCCCCCGGGGAG.